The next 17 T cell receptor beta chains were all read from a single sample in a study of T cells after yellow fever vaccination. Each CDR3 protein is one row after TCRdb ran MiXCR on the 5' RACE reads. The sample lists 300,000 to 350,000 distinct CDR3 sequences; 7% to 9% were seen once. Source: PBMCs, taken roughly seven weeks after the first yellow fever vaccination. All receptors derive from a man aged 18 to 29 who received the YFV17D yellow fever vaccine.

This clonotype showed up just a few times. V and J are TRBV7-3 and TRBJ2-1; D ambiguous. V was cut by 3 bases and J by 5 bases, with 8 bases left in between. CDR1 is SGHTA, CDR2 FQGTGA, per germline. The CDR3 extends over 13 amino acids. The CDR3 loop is CASSFESDNEQFF. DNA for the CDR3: TGTGCCAGCAGCTTTGAGTCGGACAATGAGCAGTTCTTC. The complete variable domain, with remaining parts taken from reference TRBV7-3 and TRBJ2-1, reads GAGVSQTPSNKVTEKGKYVELRCDPISGHTALYWYRQSLGQGPEFLIYFQGTGAADDSGLPNDRFFAVRPEGSVSTLKIQRTERGDSAVYLCASSFESDNEQFFGPGTRLTVL.

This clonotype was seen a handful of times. The CDR3 DNA is TGTGCCTGGAGTGGTCGCCCGGGACAGGGGGCTACAGGGGGCACTGAAGCTTTCTTT. It codes for CAWSGRPGQGATGGTEAFF. The chain uses TRBV30 and TRBJ1-1; 12 bases map to TRBD1. This CDR3 comprises 19 residues. Germline CDR1 and CDR2: GTSNPN and SVGIG (reference sequence). V dropped 1 base and J dropped 4; count of bases not matched to a gene: 16.

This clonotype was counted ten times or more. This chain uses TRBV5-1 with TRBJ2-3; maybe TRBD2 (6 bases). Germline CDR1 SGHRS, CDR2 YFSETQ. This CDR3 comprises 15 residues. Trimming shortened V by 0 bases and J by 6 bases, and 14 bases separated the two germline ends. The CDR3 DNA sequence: TGCGCCAGCAGCTTGGTTTCCGGGGGACGGGATACGCAGTATTTT. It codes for CASSLVSGGRDTQYF.

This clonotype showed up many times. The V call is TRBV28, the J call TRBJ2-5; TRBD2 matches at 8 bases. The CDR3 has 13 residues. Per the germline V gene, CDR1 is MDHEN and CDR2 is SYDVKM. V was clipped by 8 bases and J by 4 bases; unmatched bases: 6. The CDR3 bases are TGTGCCAGCTTCGGGGGGGCGGGAGAGACCCAGTACTTC. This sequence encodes CASFGGAGETQYF.

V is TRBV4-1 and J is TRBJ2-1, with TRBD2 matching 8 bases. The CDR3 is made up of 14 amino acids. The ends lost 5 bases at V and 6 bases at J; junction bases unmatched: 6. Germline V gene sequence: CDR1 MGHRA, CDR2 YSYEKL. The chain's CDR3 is CASSSSGAFNEQFF. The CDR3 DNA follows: TGCGCCAGCAGCAGTAGCGGGGCCTTCAATGAGCAGTTCTTC.

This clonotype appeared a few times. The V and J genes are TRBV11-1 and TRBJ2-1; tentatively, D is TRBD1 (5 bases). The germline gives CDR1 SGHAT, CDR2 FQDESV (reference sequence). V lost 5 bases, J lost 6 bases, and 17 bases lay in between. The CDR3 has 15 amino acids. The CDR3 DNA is TGTGCCAGCAGCCCGCGGCAGGGATACCCCAATGAGCAGTTCTTC. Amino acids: CASSPRQGYPNEQFF.

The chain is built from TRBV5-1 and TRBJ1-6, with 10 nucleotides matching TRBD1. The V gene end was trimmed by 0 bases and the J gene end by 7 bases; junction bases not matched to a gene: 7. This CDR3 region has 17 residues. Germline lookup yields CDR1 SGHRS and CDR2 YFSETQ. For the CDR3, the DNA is TGCGCCAGCAGCTTGGTTTCTTCGGGACAGGGGAATTCACCCCTCCACTTT. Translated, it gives CASSLVSSGQGNSPLHF.

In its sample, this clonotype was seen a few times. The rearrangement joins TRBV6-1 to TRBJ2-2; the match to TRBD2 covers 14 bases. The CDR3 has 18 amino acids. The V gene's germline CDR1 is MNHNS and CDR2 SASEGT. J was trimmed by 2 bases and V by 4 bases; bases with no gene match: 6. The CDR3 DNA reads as TGTGCCAGCAGTGCCAAGACTAGCGGGGGGGTAAACACCGGGGAGCTGTTTTTT. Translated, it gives CASSAKTSGGVNTGELFF.

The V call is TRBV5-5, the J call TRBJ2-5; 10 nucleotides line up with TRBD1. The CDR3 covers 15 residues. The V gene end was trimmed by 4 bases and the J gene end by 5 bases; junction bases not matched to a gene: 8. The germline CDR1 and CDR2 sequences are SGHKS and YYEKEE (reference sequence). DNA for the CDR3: TGTGCCAGCAGCGTCGACAGGGGGCTAATCGAGACCCAGTACTTC. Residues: CASSVDRGLIETQYF.

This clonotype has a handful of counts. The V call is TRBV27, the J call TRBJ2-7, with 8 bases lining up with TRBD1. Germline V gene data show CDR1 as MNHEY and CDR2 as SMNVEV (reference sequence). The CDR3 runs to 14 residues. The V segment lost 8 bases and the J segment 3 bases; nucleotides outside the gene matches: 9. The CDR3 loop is CASPQQGAFYEQYV. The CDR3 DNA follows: TGTGCCAGCCCCCAGCAGGGGGCATTCTACGAGCAGTACGTC.

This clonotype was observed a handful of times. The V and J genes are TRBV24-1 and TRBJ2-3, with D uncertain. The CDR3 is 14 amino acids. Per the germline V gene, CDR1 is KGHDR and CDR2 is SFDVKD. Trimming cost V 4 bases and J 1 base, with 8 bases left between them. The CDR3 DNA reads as TGTGCCACCAGTGACCCCCGGGGCACAGATACGCAGTATTTT. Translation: CATSDPRGTDTQYF.

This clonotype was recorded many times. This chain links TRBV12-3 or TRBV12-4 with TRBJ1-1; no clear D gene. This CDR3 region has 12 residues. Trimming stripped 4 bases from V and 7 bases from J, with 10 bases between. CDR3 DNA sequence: TGTGCCAGCAGTTCAGGAGACATTGAAGCTTTCTTT. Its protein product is CASSSGDIEAFF.

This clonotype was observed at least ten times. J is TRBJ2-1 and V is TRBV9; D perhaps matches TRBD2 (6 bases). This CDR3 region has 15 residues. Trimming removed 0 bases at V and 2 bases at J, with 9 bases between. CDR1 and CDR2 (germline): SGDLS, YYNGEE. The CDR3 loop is CASSVVGGAYNEQFF. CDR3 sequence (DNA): TGTGCCAGCAGCGTAGTCGGCGGGGCCTACAATGAGCAGTTCTTC.

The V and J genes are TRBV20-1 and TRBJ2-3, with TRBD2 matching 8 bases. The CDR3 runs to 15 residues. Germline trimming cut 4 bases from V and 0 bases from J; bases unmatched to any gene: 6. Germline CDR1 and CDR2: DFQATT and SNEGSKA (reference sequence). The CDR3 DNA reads TGCAGTGCTACTATAGCGGGGAGAAGCACAGATACGCAGTATTTT. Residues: CSATIAGRSTDTQYF.

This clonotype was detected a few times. CDR3 DNA sequence: TGTGCCAGCAGCTTAGGTAACACAGGGGGCTCGATAGCAGGCTACACCTTC. It codes for CASSLGNTGGSIAGYTF. This chain connects TRBV13 to TRBJ1-2; 9 bases are a match to TRBD1. In germline, CDR1 is PRHDT, CDR2 FYEKMQ (reference sequence). This CDR3 has 17 residues. Unmatched junction bases numbered 13, after V lost 0 bases and J lost 8 bases.

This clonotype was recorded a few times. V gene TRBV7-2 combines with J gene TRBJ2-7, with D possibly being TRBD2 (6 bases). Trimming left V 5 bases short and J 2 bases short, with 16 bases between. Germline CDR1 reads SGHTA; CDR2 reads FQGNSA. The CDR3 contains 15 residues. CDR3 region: CASSNAGLRAYEQYF. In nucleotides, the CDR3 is TGTGCCAGCAGCAATGCGGGACTCAGAGCCTACGAGCAGTACTTC.

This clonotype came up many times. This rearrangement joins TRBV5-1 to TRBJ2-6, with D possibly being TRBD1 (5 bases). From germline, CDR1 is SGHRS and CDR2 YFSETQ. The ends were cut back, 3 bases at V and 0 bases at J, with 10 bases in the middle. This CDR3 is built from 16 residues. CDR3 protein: CASSSTGYSGANVLTF. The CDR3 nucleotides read TGCGCCAGCAGCTCCACAGGCTACTCTGGGGCCAACGTCCTGACTTTC.